A selection of T cell receptor beta chains follows, all from one sample in a study of tumour-infiltrating T cells in Burkitt lymphoma. Profiling relied on immunoSEQ multiplex PCR, and the TCRdb table lists in-frame clones only, not all of them. The table shows 12,000 to 15,000 clones, with about 31% occurring only once. The specimen was tumor tissue. The receptors were gathered from a human donor with diffuse large B-cell lymphoma. CDR3s include the opening cysteine and the closing phenylalanine or tryptophan. A D gene is named only where the DNA matches it firmly. Only part of the rows carry a size: once, few, many, or a class if the clone is expanded.

CDR3aa: CASSSLDRDTDTQYF; CDR3nt: TGTGCCAGCAGTTCACTGGACAGGGACACAGATACGCAGTATTTT; v_gene: TRBV27; len: 15; j_gene: TRBJ2-3; abundance: .; d_gene: TRBD1
CDR3aa: CASTQTSGGEETQYF; CDR3nt: TGTGCCAGCACCCAGACTAGCGGAGGGGAAGAGACCCAGTACTTC; v_gene: TRBV9; len: 15; j_gene: TRBJ2-5; abundance: few; d_gene: TRBD2
CDR3aa: CASTRGQGYTGELFF; CDR3nt: TGTGCCAGCACACGCGGACAGGGGTACACCGGGGAGCTGTTTTTT; v_gene: TRBV27; len: 15; j_gene: TRBJ2-2; abundance: medium-sized; d_gene: TRBD1
CDR3aa: CASSLGQGTEAFF; CDR3nt: TGTGCCAGCAGCTTAGGACAGGGGACTGAAGCTTTCTTT; v_gene: TRBV11-2; len: 13; j_gene: TRBJ1-1; abundance: medium-sized; d_gene: TRBD1
CDR3aa: CASSQEVGQPQHF; CDR3nt: TGCGCCAGCAGCCAAGAAGTGGGTCAGCCCCAGCATTTT; v_gene: TRBV4-1; len: 13; j_gene: TRBJ1-5; abundance: .; d_gene: .
CDR3aa: CASSQSIVGQGGYEQYF; CDR3nt: TGCGCCAGCAGCCAATCGATCGTGGGACAGGGGGGTTACGAGCAGTACTTC; v_gene: TRBV4-1; len: 17; j_gene: TRBJ2-7; abundance: .; d_gene: TRBD1
CDR3aa: CSVGAGTGEHQPQHF; CDR3nt: TGCAGCGTGGGGGCCGGGACAGGGGAGCATCAGCCCCAGCATTTT; v_gene: TRBV29-1; len: 15; j_gene: TRBJ1-5; abundance: few; d_gene: TRBD1
CDR3aa: CASKGSSYGYTF; CDR3nt: TGTGCCAGCAAGGGGTCTAGCTATGGCTACACCTTC; v_gene: TRBV6-6; len: 12; j_gene: TRBJ1-2; abundance: .; d_gene: .
CDR3aa: CASSTFDRVGHEQFF; CDR3nt: TGTGCCAGCAGCACTTTTGACAGAGTAGGCCATGAGCAGTTCTTC; v_gene: TRBV6-1; len: 15; j_gene: TRBJ2-1; abundance: .; d_gene: .
CDR3aa: CSVYGNEQFF; CDR3nt: TGCAGCGTCTACGGCAATGAGCAGTTCTTC; v_gene: TRBV29-1; len: 10; j_gene: TRBJ2-1; abundance: few; d_gene: .
CDR3aa: CASSSGLAGLFSYNEQFF; CDR3nt: TGTGCCAGCAGTTCTGGACTAGCGGGCCTCTTTTCCTACAATGAGCAGTTCTTC; v_gene: TRBV27; len: 18; j_gene: TRBJ2-1; abundance: few; d_gene: TRBD2
CDR3aa: CASVAGGTYEQYF; CDR3nt: TGTGCCAGCGTTGCGGGAGGTACCTACGAGCAGTACTTC; v_gene: TRBV6-1; len: 13; j_gene: TRBJ2-7; abundance: few; d_gene: TRBD2
CDR3aa: CASSLAGNYGYTF; CDR3nt: TGTGCCAGCAGCTTGGCCGGGAACTATGGCTACACCTTC; v_gene: TRBV5-6; len: 13; j_gene: TRBJ1-2; abundance: few; d_gene: .
CDR3aa: CASMGRAAGNTIYF; CDR3nt: TGTGCCAGCATGGGAAGGGCTGCTGGAAACACCATATATTTT; v_gene: TRBV6-1; len: 14; j_gene: TRBJ1-3; abundance: .; d_gene: .
CDR3aa: CASSPIGGANEKLFF; CDR3nt: TGTGCCAGCAGTCCAATAGGAGGTGCTAATGAAAAACTGTTTTTT; v_gene: TRBV2; len: 15; j_gene: TRBJ1-4; abundance: few; d_gene: .
CDR3aa: CASTTRTGELFF; CDR3nt: TGTGCCAGCACCACCCGGACCGGGGAGCTGTTTTTT; v_gene: TRBV6-5; len: 12; j_gene: TRBJ2-2; abundance: few; d_gene: .
CDR3aa: CASTSGPIQYF; CDR3nt: TGTGCCAGCACCTCCGGCCCCATTCAGTACTTC; v_gene: TRBV7-9; len: 11; j_gene: TRBJ2-4; abundance: .; d_gene: .
CDR3aa: CASSLSGRDTDTQYF; CDR3nt: TGTGCCAGCAGCTTAAGCGGGAGGGACACAGATACGCAGTATTTT; v_gene: TRBV7-2; len: 15; j_gene: TRBJ2-3; abundance: .; d_gene: TRBD2
CDR3aa: CASSGGRLYNEQFF; CDR3nt: TGTGCCAGCAGTGGCGGGAGGCTTTACAATGAGCAGTTCTTC; v_gene: TRBV27; len: 14; j_gene: TRBJ2-1; abundance: few; d_gene: TRBD2
CDR3aa: CASSLLQGGYGYTF; CDR3nt: TGCGCCAGCTCCCTCTTGCAGGGGGGCTATGGCTACACCTTC; v_gene: TRBV5-1; len: 14; j_gene: TRBJ1-2; abundance: few; d_gene: TRBD1
CDR3aa: CASSQDFPYEQYF; CDR3nt: TGTGCCAGCAGCCAAGACTTTCCCTACGAGCAGTACTTC; v_gene: TRBV16; len: 13; j_gene: TRBJ2-7; abundance: few; d_gene: .
CDR3aa: CASRRQGATQGHYTF; CDR3nt: TGTGCCAGCCGCCGACAGGGGGCTACCCAGGGTCACTACACCTTC; v_gene: TRBV6-1; len: 15; j_gene: TRBJ1-2; abundance: .; d_gene: TRBD1
CDR3aa: CASSPNSAGVASTQYF; CDR3nt: TGTGCCAGCTCACCAAATTCAGCGGGAGTGGCAAGCACCCAGTACTTC; v_gene: TRBV18; len: 16; j_gene: TRBJ2-5; abundance: .; d_gene: TRBD2
CDR3aa: CASSEVAGGIGELFF; CDR3nt: TGTGCCAGCAGCGAAGTAGCGGGAGGCATCGGGGAGCTGTTTTTT; v_gene: TRBV11-2; len: 15; j_gene: TRBJ2-2; abundance: few; d_gene: TRBD2
CDR3aa: CSVSRNSGRSEGTQYF; CDR3nt: TGCAGCGTCTCCCGTAATAGCGGGAGGTCTGAAGGTACGCAGTATTTT; v_gene: TRBV29-1; len: 16; j_gene: TRBJ2-3; abundance: few; d_gene: TRBD2
CDR3aa: CASNGDNQPQHF; CDR3nt: TGTGCCAGCAACGGGGACAACCAGCCCCAGCATTTT; v_gene: TRBV5-4; len: 12; j_gene: TRBJ1-5; abundance: once; d_gene: .
CDR3aa: CASSLSVTGGNEKLFF; CDR3nt: TGTGCCAGCAGCTTAAGTGTGACAGGGGGTAATGAAAAACTGTTTTTT; v_gene: TRBV11-2; len: 16; j_gene: TRBJ1-4; abundance: few; d_gene: TRBD1
CDR3aa: CASSFQTYAGGGNTEAFF; CDR3nt: TGTGCCAGCAGTTTTCAAACATATGCGGGGGGCGGGAACACTGAAGCTTTCTTT; v_gene: TRBV27; len: 18; j_gene: TRBJ1-1; abundance: few; d_gene: .
CDR3aa: CASSPGTRRIQPQHF; CDR3nt: TGTGCCAGCAGCCCAGGGACACGGAGGATTCAGCCCCAGCATTTT; v_gene: TRBV7-2; len: 15; j_gene: TRBJ1-5; abundance: .; d_gene: .
CDR3aa: CATEQGAGTEAFF; CDR3nt: TGTGCCACCGAACAGGGGGCAGGCACTGAAGCTTTCTTT; v_gene: TRBV25-1; len: 13; j_gene: TRBJ1-1; abundance: .; d_gene: TRBD1
CDR3aa: CASSAGRGNYNEQFF; CDR3nt: TGTGCCAGCAGTGCCGGGAGGGGAAACTACAATGAGCAGTTCTTC; v_gene: TRBV2; len: 15; j_gene: TRBJ2-1; abundance: few; d_gene: TRBD2
CDR3aa: CASSLRENTEAFF; CDR3nt: TGTGCCAGCAGTCTGCGGGAGAACACTGAAGCTTTCTTT; v_gene: TRBV2; len: 13; j_gene: TRBJ1-1; abundance: few; d_gene: .
CDR3aa: CASRPRGVSNQPQHF; CDR3nt: TGTGCCAGTAGACCTAGGGGGGTTAGCAATCAGCCCCAGCATTTT; v_gene: TRBV19; len: 15; j_gene: TRBJ1-5; abundance: .; d_gene: .
CDR3aa: CASSAGRTEAFF; CDR3nt: TGTGCCAGCAGCGCGGGACGAACTGAAGCTTTCTTT; v_gene: TRBV2; len: 12; j_gene: TRBJ1-1; abundance: few; d_gene: .
CDR3aa: CASKPTGGGYEQYF; CDR3nt: TGTGCCAGCAAACCGACAGGGGGGGGATACGAGCAGTACTTC; v_gene: TRBV2; len: 14; j_gene: TRBJ2-7; abundance: .; d_gene: TRBD1
CDR3aa: CASRETSGGHNEQFF; CDR3nt: TGTGCCAGCAGGGAGACTAGCGGGGGGCACAATGAGCAGTTCTTC; v_gene: TRBV2; len: 15; j_gene: TRBJ2-1; abundance: .; d_gene: TRBD2
CDR3aa: CASSLNWEQFF; CDR3nt: TGTGCCAGCAGCCTTAACTGGGAGCAGTTCTTC; v_gene: TRBV2; len: 11; j_gene: TRBJ2-1; abundance: .; d_gene: .
CDR3aa: CATSNQGGRGTDTQYF; CDR3nt: TGTGCCACCAGCAACCAGGGGGGGAGGGGCACAGATACGCAGTATTTT; v_gene: TRBV15; len: 16; j_gene: TRBJ2-3; abundance: once; d_gene: .
CDR3aa: CASSYAGATLGYGYTF; CDR3nt: TGTGCCAGCAGCTACGCAGGGGCCACCCTTGGCTATGGCTACACCTTC; v_gene: TRBV13; len: 16; j_gene: TRBJ1-2; abundance: few; d_gene: .
CDR3aa: CASSQDAGGYTEAFF; CDR3nt: TGCGCCAGCAGCCAAGATGCAGGGGGCTACACTGAAGCTTTCTTT; v_gene: TRBV4-1; len: 15; j_gene: TRBJ1-1; abundance: medium-sized; d_gene: TRBD1
CDR3aa: CASTARGNYGYTF; CDR3nt: TGTGCCAGCACCGCGCGGGGCAACTATGGCTACACCTTC; v_gene: TRBV2; len: 13; j_gene: TRBJ1-2; abundance: few; d_gene: .
CDR3aa: CASRSGTRTYEQYF; CDR3nt: TGTGCCAGCAGATCCGGGACTCGAACCTACGAGCAGTACTTC; v_gene: TRBV6-5; len: 14; j_gene: TRBJ2-7; abundance: few; d_gene: .
CDR3aa: CASSLSPRGQPQHF; CDR3nt: TGTGCCAGCAGTTTATCGCCCAGGGGGCAGCCCCAGCATTTT; v_gene: TRBV27; len: 14; j_gene: TRBJ1-5; abundance: .; d_gene: TRBD1
CDR3aa: CASSLTTREGYEQYF; CDR3nt: TGTGCCAGCAGCTTAACGACGAGGGAAGGCTACGAGCAGTACTTC; v_gene: TRBV7-8; len: 15; j_gene: TRBJ2-7; abundance: few; d_gene: .
CDR3aa: CASSPELAGFYNEQFF; CDR3nt: TGTGCCAGCAGCCCAGAACTAGCGGGATTTTACAATGAGCAGTTCTTC; v_gene: TRBV5-4; len: 16; j_gene: TRBJ2-1; abundance: .; d_gene: TRBD2